These 19 T cell receptor beta chains were sequenced from one sample in a study of cytomegalovirus exposure and HLA in healthy donors listed by TCRdb under 2017. Library preparation used the immunoSEQ multiplex PCR assay. TCRdb retrieved this table from immuneACCESS and kept in-frame rearrangements only. Not all clones are present; in checked studies, unresolved V genes account for under half, and no reason is known for the remainder. The sample yields around 75,000 clones; 70% to 90% were counted once. Of the sample, around 3% is held by the ten largest clones. The sequencing input was PBMCs. The source of these receptors is a man aged 25-45 years in good health and CMV-seronegative.

The rearrangement links TRBV2 to TRBJ2-6, with D tentatively TRBD1 (6 bases). The CDR3 loop spans 15 amino acids. Germline V gene lookup returns CDR1 SNHLY and CDR2 FYNNEI. V lost 9 bases, J lost 0 bases, and 12 bases lay in between. CDR3 DNA sequence: TGTGCCAGTGAGGGGGATGACTCTGGGGCCAACGTCCTGACTTTC. This sequence encodes CASEGDDSGANVLTF.

For the CDR3, the DNA is TGTGCCAGCATGAGGTTAGGCGGGACGAGCTCCTACGAGCAGTACGTC. Its protein product is CASMRLGGTSSYEQYV. V and J are TRBV27 and TRBJ2-7; possibly TRBD2 for D (6 bases). The CDR3 loop spans 16 amino acids. The germline CDR1 and CDR2 sequences are MNHEY and SMNVEV (reference sequence). V gave up 7 bases and J gave up 0 bases, with 19 bases separating them.

This chain uses TRBV4-1 with TRBJ1-5, with 7 bases identical to TRBD1. There are 15 residues in the CDR3. J was trimmed by 4 bases and V by 2 bases; bases with no gene match: 5. Germline V gene data show CDR1 as MGHRA and CDR2 as YSYEKL. CDR3 nucleotides: TGCGCCAGCAGCCAATTTGCAGGGGGTAATCAGCCCCAGCATTTT. It specifies CASSQFAGGNQPQHF.

V and J are TRBV9 and TRBJ1-2; TRBD1 matches at 7 bases. The CDR3 contains 14 residues. J was trimmed by 2 bases and V by 4 bases; bases with no gene match: 5. Looked up from germline, CDR1 is SGDLS and CDR2 is YYNGEE. The CDR3 spells CASSKRQGNYGYTF. CDR3 DNA: TGTGCCAGCAGCAAAAGACAGGGCAACTATGGCTACACCTTC.

This clone was observed many times. This chain joins TRBV4-1 and TRBJ2-7, with 10 positions matching TRBD1. The germline gives CDR1 MGHRA, CDR2 YSYEKL. Trimming removed 4 bases from V and 6 bases from J; junction bases left unmatched: 9. The length of the CDR3 is 15 residues. The CDR3 DNA sequence: TGCGCCAGCAGCCTACCGGGACAGGGGCGGGGCGAGCAGTACTTC. Encoded protein: CASSLPGQGRGEQYF.

The V and J genes are TRBV7-9 and TRBJ2-4; 9 bases are a match to TRBD1. Germline CDR1 reads SEHNR; CDR2 reads FQNEAQ (reference sequence). V gave up 3 bases and J gave up 0 bases; unmatched junction bases: 3. The CDR3 is 16 residues long. This CDR3 is CASSLGQGRAKNIQYF. The CDR3 region has the DNA TGTGCCAGCAGCTTGGGACAGGGACGAGCCAAAAACATTCAGTACTTC.

The CDR3 region is CASLDRGLGTGELFF. In DNA form, the CDR3 reads TGTGCCAGTCTCGACAGGGGGCTGGGCACCGGGGAGCTGTTTTTT. The chain is built from TRBV2 and TRBJ2-2; 10 bases are shared with TRBD1. CDR3 length: 15 amino acids. With 9 bases clipped from V and 4 bases from J, the junction kept 8 bases outside the gene matches. CDR1 is SNHLY and CDR2 is FYNNEI in the germline V gene.

V usage is TRBV19 and J usage is TRBJ2-7; TRBD1 matches at 7 bases. The V gene's germline CDR1 is LNHDA and CDR2 SQIVND (reference sequence). Trimming at V came to 5 bases and at J to 0 bases, leaving 4 bases not matched to a gene. This CDR3 has 14 residues. The CDR3 reads CASSPTGSSYEQYV. CDR3 nucleotides: TGTGCCAGTAGTCCGACAGGGAGCTCCTACGAGCAGTACGTC.

The V call is TRBV7-2, the J call TRBJ1-2, with D tentatively TRBD1 (6 bases). Germline V lookup: CDR1 SGHTA, CDR2 FQGNSA. V was trimmed by 5 bases and J by 4 bases, leaving 17 bases between them. This CDR3 comprises 15 residues. In DNA form, the CDR3 reads TGTGCCAGCAGCCCTCTCCAGGACAGACGCTATGGCTACACCTTC. Amino acids: CASSPLQDRRYGYTF. The variable domain in full, completed from reference TRBV7-2 and TRBJ1-2, reads GAGVSQSPSNKVTEKGKDVELRCDPISGHTALYWYRQSLGQGLEFLIYFQGNSAPDKSGLPSDRFSAERTGGSVSTLTIQRTQQEDSAVYLCASSPLQDRRYGYTFGSGTRLTVV.

This chain links TRBV2 with TRBJ1-1, with D maybe TRBD1 (6 bases). Germline loops: CDR1 SNHLY, CDR2 FYNNEI. The CDR3 is 16 residues long. The ends were cut back, 1 base at V and 0 bases at J, with 12 bases in the middle. This CDR3 reads CASSEGKGVVNTEAFF. CDR3 in DNA: TGTGCCAGCAGTGAAGGGAAGGGGGTAGTGAACACTGAAGCTTTCTTT.

The CDR3 protein is CASSPGLAGNYNEQFF. For the CDR3, the DNA is TGTGCCAGCTCACCGGGGCTAGCGGGAAACTACAATGAGCAGTTCTTC. The chain joins TRBV18 to TRBJ2-1; 9 nucleotides align to TRBD2. Trimming at V came to 3 bases and at J to 3 bases, leaving 6 bases not matched to a gene. Germline assignment: CDR1 KGHSH and CDR2 LQKENI. The CDR3 covers 16 residues.

This sequence joins TRBV7-3 and TRBJ2-5, with D perhaps TRBD1 (6 bases). Trimming removed 6 bases from V and 2 bases from J, with 13 bases in between. Looked up from germline, CDR1 is SGHTA and CDR2 is FQGTGA. The CDR3 extends over 14 amino acids. This chain's CDR3 is CASSSGQSQETQYF. DNA for the CDR3: TGTGCCAGCAGTTCTGGACAGAGTCAAGAGACCCAGTACTTC.

The chain links TRBV7-9 to TRBJ1-5, with D uncertain. Germline V gene lookup returns CDR1 SEHNR and CDR2 FQNEAQ (reference sequence). This CDR3 comprises 12 residues. Trimming stripped 5 bases from V and 3 bases from J, with 5 bases between. The CDR3 DNA sequence: TGTGCCAGCAGCGGCAACAATCAGCCCCAGCATTTT. As protein: CASSGNNQPQHF.

The genes are TRBV14 and TRBJ2-3, with D perhaps TRBD2 (6 bases). CDR3 length: 15 amino acids. Trimming left V 6 bases short and J 0 bases short, with 13 bases between. Germline V gives CDR1 SGHDN, CDR2 FVKESK. CDR3 nucleotide sequence: TGTGCCAGCAGTTTATTCGGGGGTAGCACAGATACGCAGTATTTT. It yields the protein CASSLFGGSTDTQYF. Variable domain in full (rest from reference TRBV14 and TRBJ2-3): EAGVTQFPSHSVIEKGQTVTLRCDPISGHDNLYWYRRVMGKEIKFLLHFVKESKQDESGMPNNRFLAERTGGTYSTLKVQPAELEDSGVYFCASSLFGGSTDTQYFGPGTRLTVL.

This chain connects TRBV30 to TRBJ1-6, with D perhaps matching TRBD1 (5 bases). The CDR3 is 15 residues long. The V and J ends lost 4 bases and 0 bases respectively, with 10 bases between them. CDR1 is GTSNPN, CDR2 SVGIG, per germline (reference sequence). The chain's CDR3 is CAWTGPSSYNSPLHF. DNA for the CDR3: TGTGCCTGGACAGGGCCCAGCTCCTATAATTCACCCCTCCACTTT. The full variable domain, with the rest looked up from reference TRBV30 and TRBJ1-6, is SQTIHQWPATLVQPVGSPLSLECTVEGTSNPNLYWYRQAAGRGLQLLFYSVGIGQISSEVPQNLSASRPQDRQFILSSKKLLLSDSGFYLCAWTGPSSYNSPLHFGNGTRLTVT.

The rearrangement uses TRBV13 and TRBJ2-2, with 8 positions matching TRBD1. V was pared by 4 bases and J by 7 bases, with 8 bases of the junction left unmatched. Germline V gives CDR1 PRHDT, CDR2 FYEKMQ (reference sequence). The CDR3 has 15 amino acids. The CDR3 DNA follows: TGTGCCAGCAGCTCGTCAGGGGGCTATGACGGGGAGCTGTTTTTT. It encodes CASSSSGGYDGELFF.

This chain joins TRBV7-3 and TRBJ2-5, with 12 bases lining up with TRBD2. Germline CDR1 is SGHTA and CDR2 is FQGTGA. Unmatched junction bases numbered 0, after V lost 2 bases and J lost 2 bases. CDR3 length equals 15 residues. This chain's CDR3 is CASSLGLAGQETQYF. The CDR3 nucleotides are TGTGCCAGCAGCTTAGGACTAGCGGGGCAAGAGACCCAGTACTTC.

The sample holds a few counts of this clone. This CDR3 is CASSPRTGAGHTQYF. CDR3 coding DNA: TGTGCCAGCAGCCCGAGGACAGGGGCCGGACATACGCAGTATTTT. The chain is built from TRBV11-3 and TRBJ2-3; TRBD1 matches at 9 bases. V shed 5 bases, J shed 7 bases, and the junction held 10 bases outside the gene matches. The CDR3 is made up of 15 amino acids. Germline V gene lookup returns CDR1 SGHNT and CDR2 YENEEA.

The chain is built from TRBV4-3 and TRBJ2-4; D may be TRBD1 (6 bases). The CDR3 contains 16 residues. Germline-derived CDR1 and CDR2 are LGHNA and YSLEER. Trimming shortened V by 3 bases and J by 2 bases, and 14 bases separated the two germline ends. The CDR3 spells CASSHDLRDTKNIQYF. The CDR3 DNA reads as TGCGCCAGCAGCCATGACCTCAGGGACACCAAAAACATTCAGTACTTC.